This T cell receptor beta chain appears in the sequencing data of a study of CD8 T cells in Susac syndrome. In the study overall: Within the sequenced Susac syndrome patient group, 5 or 6 exhibited active disease and roughly 8 were in remission.

This CDR3 comprises 16 residues. The germline CDR1 and CDR2 sequences are GTSNPN and SVGIG (reference sequence). Trimming took off 0 bases at V and 5 bases at J, with 19 bases between the two ends. Study-wide results and caveats: Detection of Susac-specific public clones gave fewer than 20 in total CD8+ repertoires and roughly five in CD8+ TEMRA repertoires. Susac CD8+ clonal expansion peaked in TEMRA cells and active patients.

This clonotype was counted once. No antigen is known for it. RNA amounts of 0.5 to 1 ug underwent reverse transcription with random hexamers. The amplification used immunoSEQ multiplex PCR on TCR beta CDR3; it spanned 54 Vbeta and 13 Jbeta. Each CDR3 protein is one row after TCRdb ran MiXCR on the immunoSEQ multiplex PCR reads. The sample records about 190,000 distinct CDR3 sequences, roughly 94% being singletons. This clonotype was sampled from a human donor with Susac syndrome. The chain has TRBV30 and TRBJ2-5; either TRBD1 or TRBD2 may supply D (6 bases each). The sample taken for sequencing was CD8+ T cells from PBMCs. The CDR3 DNA follows: TGTGCCTGGAGTGTAAAAGGGGGGCCTTTTTCGGAGACCCAGTACTTC. Translated: CAWSVKGGPFSETQYF. Filled out from reference TRBV30 and TRBJ2-5, the complete variable domain reads SQTIHQWPATLVQPVGSPLSLECTVEGTSNPNLYWYRQAAGRGLQLLFYSVGIGQISSEVPQNLSASRPQDRQFILSSKKLLLSDSGFYLCAWSVKGGPFSETQYFGPGTRLLVL.